The 30 T cell receptor beta chains in this list originate from one sample, sequenced in a study of OX40 agonist ivuxolimab in advanced cancers. Method: immunoSEQ multiplex PCR; TCRdb's copy keeps in-frame clones and lacks some. The sample records about 76,000 clones, 84% being singletons. This sample comprised CD4+ or CD8+ T cells sorted from blood, obtained in a trial of the OX40 agonist ivuxolimab. The receptor source for this set is an adult with an advanced solid tumor such as melanoma, head and neck, liver or kidney cancer.

This clone appeared a few times. The chain is built from TRBV18 and TRBJ1-6; D gene ambiguous. Trimming removed 2 bases at V and 8 bases at J, with 10 bases between. Germline CDR1 KGHSH, CDR2 LQKENI. The CDR3 contains 14 residues. The CDR3 spells CASSPTAADSPLHF. DNA for the CDR3: TGTGCCAGCTCACCAACAGCCGCGGATTCACCCCTCCACTTT.

The chain is built from TRBV19 and TRBJ1-5; D is undetermined. CDR1 and CDR2 from the germline V gene are LNHDA and SQIVND (reference sequence). With 0 bases removed from V and 11 bases from J, the gap between germline ends came to 11 bases. The CDR3 extends over 13 amino acids. The CDR3 DNA reads TGTGCCAGTAGTATAGATCTCAGTTCCGCCCAGCATTTT. It yields the protein CASSIDLSSAQHF.

V usage is TRBV4-3 and J usage is TRBJ1-3; D is unclear. CDR3 length: 19 amino acids. Trimming left V 0 bases short and J 0 bases short, with 18 bases between. The germline V gene has CDR1 LGHNA and CDR2 YSLEER. CDR3 coding DNA: TGCGCCAGCAGCCAAGAGTCTTACGGCGGAGGAAACTCTGGAAACACCATATATTTT. The encoded protein is CASSQESYGGGNSGNTIYF.

This clone was seen more than once but under ten times. This sequence joins TRBV7-2 and TRBJ1-6; possible D gene TRBD1, 5 bases. Between the trimmed V and J ends, which lost 5 bases and 6 bases, there was a span of 11 bases. From germline, CDR1 is SGHTA and CDR2 FQGNSA. This CDR3 has 14 amino acids. The CDR3 nucleotides read TGTGCCAGCAGCGACCTTGGGGGTAATTCACCCCTCCACTTT. Translation: CASSDLGGNSPLHF.

The V call is TRBV6-6, the J call TRBJ1-2; no clear D gene. The germline V and J ends were trimmed by 6 bases and 0 bases, with 11 bases remaining between them. The germline CDR1 and CDR2 sequences are MNHNY and SVGAGI (reference sequence). The CDR3 is 14 residues long. The CDR3 reads CASRPRFANYGYTF. CDR3 coding DNA: TGTGCCAGCAGACCCCGGTTTGCTAACTATGGCTACACCTTC.

The sample holds one count of this clone. The V gene is TRBV2, the J gene TRBJ1-5, with D unclear. CDR1 is SNHLY and CDR2 is FYNNEI in the germline V gene. This CDR3 is 14 amino acids long. Trimming took off 4 bases at V and 0 bases at J, with 7 bases between the two ends. The CDR3 sequence: CASSGATSNQPQHF. The CDR3 DNA follows: TGTGCCAGCAGTGGGGCCACTAGCAATCAGCCCCAGCATTTT.

The genes are TRBV5-6 and TRBJ2-7, with TRBD2 as a possible D gene (5 bases). CDR3 length equals 15 residues. V lost 4 bases and J lost 8, with 22 bases in between. CDR1 SGHDT and CDR2 YYEEEE come from the germline V gene. This chain's CDR3 is CASSLRGSPPFQQYF. In DNA form, the CDR3 reads TGTGCCAGCAGCCTTCGAGGGTCTCCCCCTTTCCAGCAGTACTTC.

The chain carries TRBV5-6 and TRBJ1-1; the D gene is possibly TRBD1 (5 bases). Germline CDR1 reads SGHDT; CDR2 reads YYEEEE. V shed 1 base and J shed 5 bases, with 9 bases lying between them. This CDR3 comprises 13 residues. As DNA, the CDR3 is TGTGCCAGCAGCTTGTGGGGGAGTACTGAAGCTTTCTTT. This translates into CASSLWGSTEAFF.

The V and J genes are TRBV5-4 and TRBJ2-1; no reliable D call. Trimming removed 4 bases at V and 5 bases at J, with 16 bases between. The CDR3 runs to 15 residues. From germline, CDR1 is SGHNT and CDR2 YYREEE (reference sequence). Here the CDR3 reads CASSAVPFDHNEQFF. Here the CDR3 DNA reads TGTGCCAGCAGCGCGGTCCCCTTTGACCACAATGAGCAGTTCTTC.

V gene TRBV20-1 combines with J gene TRBJ1-3, with a possible D match to TRBD1 (5 bases). The V end lost 5 bases, the J end lost 4 bases, and 6 bases lay between the germline ends. This CDR3 spans 11 amino acids. Looked up from germline, CDR1 is DFQATT and CDR2 is SNEGSKA (reference sequence). In DNA form, the CDR3 reads TGCAGTGCTGGACACGGAAACACCATATATTTT. Protein: CSAGHGNTIYF.

The sample holds a few counts of this clone. The rearrangement joins TRBV7-9 to TRBJ1-1; TRBD1 agrees at 7 bases. This CDR3 region has 13 residues. Per the germline V gene, CDR1 is SEHNR and CDR2 is FQNEAQ (reference sequence). Losses at the gene ends were 4 bases for V and 7 bases for J; bases not matched to a gene: 6. The CDR3 nucleotides are TGTGCCAGCAGCTGGGGACAGCCTAATGAAGCTTTCTTT. It codes for CASSWGQPNEAFF.

The rearrangement joins TRBV30 to TRBJ2-3; 9 nucleotides align to TRBD1. CDR1 is GTSNPN and CDR2 is SVGIG in the germline V gene (reference sequence). V trimming: 3 bases; J trimming: 1 base; junction bases outside the gene matches: 2. CDR3 length equals 14 residues. The DNA of the CDR3 is TGTGCCTGGAGCGGGACAGGGCGCACAGATACGCAGTATTTT. Encoded protein: CAWSGTGRTDTQYF.

This chain links TRBV7-3 with TRBJ2-1; TRBD1 matches 9 bases. There are 15 residues in the CDR3. CDR1 and CDR2 from the germline V gene are SGHTA and FQGTGA. After removal of 3 bases from V and 6 bases from J, the junction contained 6 bases not matched to a gene. CDR3 region: CASSFGQGSTNEQFF. Written as DNA, the CDR3 is TGTGCCAGCAGCTTCGGACAGGGGAGTACCAATGAGCAGTTCTTC. Looking up the rest from reference TRBV7-3 and TRBJ2-1 gives the full variable domain: GAGVSQTPSNKVTEKGKYVELRCDPISGHTALYWYRQSLGQGPEFLIYFQGTGAADDSGLPNDRFFAVRPEGSVSTLKIQRTERGDSAVYLCASSFGQGSTNEQFFGPGTRLTVL.

The CDR3: CSVGQGGNQPQHF. CDR3 nucleotides: TGCAGCGTTGGACAGGGAGGCAATCAGCCCCAGCATTTT. The chain recombines TRBV29-1 with TRBJ1-5; 7 bases line up with TRBD1. CDR1 and CDR2 from the germline V gene are SQVTM and ANQGSEA. V gave up 4 bases and J gave up 2 bases; unmatched junction bases: 2. The CDR3 is 13 amino acids.

The chain has TRBV7-9 and TRBJ2-5, with 7 nucleotides matching TRBD1. The end of the DNA is better explained by TRBJ2-7, so the J call may be wrong. CDR3 length: 16 amino acids. The germline gives CDR1 SEHNR, CDR2 FQNEAQ (reference sequence). DNA of the CDR3: TGTGCCAGCAGCCCCTCCCTCCGACAGGGCTCCTACGAGCAGTACTTC. Translation: CASSPSLRQGSYEQYF.

In DNA form, the CDR3 reads TGTGCCAGCTCACCACAGGGAGGTAGCAATCAGCCCCAGCATTTT. This translates into CASSPQGGSNQPQHF. This chain connects TRBV18 to TRBJ1-5; no clear D gene. CDR1 KGHSH and CDR2 LQKENI come from the germline V gene. V was clipped by 1 base and J by 0 bases, with 7 bases between them. The CDR3 runs 15 residues.

V is TRBV30 and J is TRBJ1-1; possibly TRBD1 for D (5 bases). V was shortened by 7 bases and J by 1 base, with 19 bases between the two germline ends. The CDR3 sequence is 15 residues long. Germline V CDR1 and CDR2: GTSNPN, SVGIG (reference sequence). CDR3 residues: CALHRSGQPNTEAFF. CDR3 nucleotide sequence: TGTGCCTTACACCGATCAGGACAACCGAACACTGAAGCTTTCTTT.

This clone was counted between two and nine times. This chain connects TRBV2 to TRBJ2-7, with D possibly TRBD1 on 6 matching bases. V lost 6 bases and J lost 3, with 15 bases in between. Per the germline V gene, CDR1 is SNHLY and CDR2 is FYNNEI. The CDR3 sequence is 14 residues long. CDR3 bases: TGTGCCAGCAGGAGATCCGGGACACTCTACGAGCAGTACTTC. Translation: CASRRSGTLYEQYF.

The chain has TRBV6-6 and TRBJ1-2, with 7 bases that match TRBD1. Germline V CDR1 and CDR2: MNHNY, SVGAGI (reference sequence). CDR3 length: 14 residues. The junction had 8 bases not matched to a gene; V was cut back by 6 bases and J by 4 bases. CDR3 coding DNA: TGTGCCAGCAGGCAGACAGGGCCCCGCTATGGCTACACCTTC. Protein: CASRQTGPRYGYTF.

This chain links TRBV5-6 with TRBJ1-2; the D is unclear. Trimming stripped 2 bases from V and 0 bases from J, with 8 bases between. The CDR3 is 14 amino acids. Germline CDR1 SGHDT, CDR2 YYEEEE. CDR3 residues: CASSLRPPNYGYTF. The CDR3 coding sequence is TGTGCCAGCAGCTTAAGACCCCCTAACTATGGCTACACCTTC.

The gene calls are TRBV27 and TRBJ1-2; TRBD1 matches 9 bases. The CDR3 covers 13 residues. Trimming took 5 bases from V and 7 from J; bases not matched to a gene: 5. Germline CDR1 and CDR2: MNHEY and SMNVEV (reference sequence). CDR3 protein: CASSPGQGVGYTF. The DNA for the CDR3 is TGTGCCAGCAGTCCGGGACAGGGTGTTGGCTACACCTTC.

The chain combines TRBV5-6 with TRBJ2-3, with 12 bases lining up with TRBD2. V lost 2 bases, J lost 5 bases, and 3 bases stayed unmatched. CDR1 SGHDT and CDR2 YYEEEE come from the germline V gene. This CDR3 spans 15 amino acids. For the CDR3, the DNA is TGTGCCAGCAGCTTCCCGGGACTAGCGGGAGATACGCAGTATTTT. Residues: CASSFPGLAGDTQYF.

This clone has only a few counts. This chain links TRBV7-3 with TRBJ2-2, with 7 bases lining up with TRBD2. The CDR3 length is 14 residues. V dropped 5 bases and J dropped 5; count of bases not matched to a gene: 5. The germline gives CDR1 SGHTA, CDR2 FQGTGA. The chain's CDR3 is CASSPAGGTGELFF. The CDR3, as DNA: TGTGCCAGCAGCCCCGCCGGGGGGACCGGGGAGCTGTTTTTT.

The chain couples TRBV7-8 to TRBJ1-5; TRBD1 might be the D (6 bases). The CDR3 spans 16 residues. Per germline, CDR1 SGHVS and CDR2 FQNEAQ. V gave up 1 base and J gave up 3 bases, with 13 bases separating them. The CDR3 region has the DNA TGTGCCAGCAGCTTAGGGGGTGGACAGCACAATCAGCCCCAGCATTTT. Translating gives CASSLGGGQHNQPQHF.

V gene TRBV30 combines with J gene TRBJ2-7; 9 bases line up with TRBD2. The CDR3 is made up of 16 amino acids. The V and J ends lost 0 bases and 5 bases, in that order; junction bases with no gene match: 11. The V gene's germline CDR1 is GTSNPN and CDR2 SVGIG (reference sequence). The CDR3 loop reads CAWSVAAGGPRDEQYF. The CDR3 region has the DNA TGTGCCTGGAGTGTCGCTGCGGGGGGGCCAAGGGACGAGCAGTACTTC.

Remarks on this clone: This may be a read error, as it is one base from a much larger clone. The V and J genes are TRBV4-2 and TRBJ2-7, with D unresolved. Germline lookup yields CDR1 LGHNA and CDR2 YNFKEQ. The CDR3 totals 16 residues. Trimming pared 4 bases from V and 2 bases from J, leaving 18 bases between. The CDR3 loop is CASSPIDSSGTYEQYF. DNA for the CDR3: TGTGCCAGCAGCCCGATCGACTCATCTGGGACCTACGAGCAGTACTTC.

The J gene is TRBJ1-2, the V gene TRBV27, with D maybe TRBD1 (5 bases). This CDR3 has 15 amino acids. Looked up from germline, CDR1 is MNHEY and CDR2 is SMNVEV (reference sequence). Trimming stripped 7 bases from V and 4 bases from J, with 19 bases between. The DNA of the CDR3 is TGTGCCAGCAATATGAGGGGCGGTTCGTCCTATGGCTACACCTTC. This sequence encodes CASNMRGGSSYGYTF.

A few counts support this clone. The CDR3: CASSLEGARGYTF. CDR3 DNA sequence: TGTGCCAGCAGCTTGGAAGGGGCCAGGGGCTACACCTTC. This chain connects TRBV5-8 to TRBJ1-2, with TRBD1 as a possible D gene (5 bases). The CDR3 contains 13 residues. The ends were cut back, 0 bases at V and 8 bases at J, with 11 bases in the middle. Looked up from germline, CDR1 is SGHTS and CDR2 is YDEGEE. Looking up the rest from reference TRBV5-8 and TRBJ1-2 gives the full variable domain: EAGVTQSPTHLIKTRGQQATLRCSPISGHTSVYWYQQALGLGLQFLLWYDEGEERNRGNFPPRFSGRQFPNYSSELNVNALELEDSALYLCASSLEGARGYTFGSGTRLTVV.

This chain connects TRBV7-6 to TRBJ2-7; D is ambiguous. CDR1 and CDR2 (germline): SGHVS, FNYEAQ. Trimming took 5 bases from V and 3 from J, leaving 5 bases between them. CDR3 length: 11 residues. The CDR3 DNA reads TGTGCCAGCAGCCCAGGCTACGAGCAGTACTTC. Translation gives CASSPGYEQYF.

This chain uses TRBV28 with TRBJ2-5; D gene unclear. Per the germline V gene, CDR1 is MDHEN and CDR2 is SYDVKM. The CDR3 is made up of 13 amino acids. The V gene lost 6 bases and the J gene lost 3 bases, with 11 bases spanning the gap. CDR3 region: CASRGRREETQYF. The CDR3, as DNA: TGTGCCAGCAGGGGTAGAAGGGAAGAGACCCAGTACTTC.